This T cell receptor (beta chain) was profiled in a study of regulatory T cells in long-lasting Graves disease. Time point denoted: newly diagnosed GD, antithyroid drugs for less than 3 months. PBMC RNA was the source of the TCR library. The germline V gene encodes CDR1 MGHDK and CDR2 SYGVNS. The CDR3 totals 14 residues. V was clipped by 3 bases and J by 0 bases, with 9 bases between them. Turning to this clonotype: As yet, its antigen is unknown.

Construction of TCR beta libraries relied on iRepertoire HTBI primers and on Arm-PCR targeting CDR3 regions. TCRdb itself ran the multiplex PCR reads through MiXCR, one entry per CDR3 protein. This table holds about 540,000 distinct CDR3 sequences, approximately 12% found once. Findings and caveats of the study: Persistent disease was associated with favored TRBV28 usage and with favored use of TRBJ1-2 and TRBJ2-5. Those with persistent Graves' had less TCR diversity than newly diagnosed patients. Whereas nearly 1,000 public clonotypes were shared by new patients, persistent patients shared more, at some 2,900.

These data are also associated with another study on T cells in Graves' hyperthyroidism and ophthalmopathy.

Sequences were derived from peripheral blood mononuclear cells (PBMCs), sampled at new diagnosis, from a patient treated with antithyroid drugs. The TCR was taken from a man aged 25-45 years with Graves disease. The chain is built from TRBV25-1 and TRBJ2-7; D gene ambiguous. The CDR3 DNA sequence: TGTGCCAGCAGTGACCCTAGGAGCTCCTACGAGCAGTACTTC. Its protein product is CASSDPRSSYEQYF.